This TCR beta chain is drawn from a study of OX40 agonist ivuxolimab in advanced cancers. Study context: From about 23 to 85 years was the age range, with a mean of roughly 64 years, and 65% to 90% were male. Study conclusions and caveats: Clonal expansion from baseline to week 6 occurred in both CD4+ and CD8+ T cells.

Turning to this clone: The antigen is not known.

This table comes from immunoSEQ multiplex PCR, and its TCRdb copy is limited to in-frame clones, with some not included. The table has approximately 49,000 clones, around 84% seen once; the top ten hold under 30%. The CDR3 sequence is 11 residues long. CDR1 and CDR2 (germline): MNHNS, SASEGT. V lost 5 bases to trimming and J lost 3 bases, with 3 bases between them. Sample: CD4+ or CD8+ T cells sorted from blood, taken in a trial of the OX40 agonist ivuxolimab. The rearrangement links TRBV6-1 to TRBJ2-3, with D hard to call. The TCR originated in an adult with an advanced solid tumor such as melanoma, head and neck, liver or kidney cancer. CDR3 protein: CASSQTDTQYF. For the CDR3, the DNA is TGTGCCAGCAGTCAAACAGATACGCAGTATTTT.